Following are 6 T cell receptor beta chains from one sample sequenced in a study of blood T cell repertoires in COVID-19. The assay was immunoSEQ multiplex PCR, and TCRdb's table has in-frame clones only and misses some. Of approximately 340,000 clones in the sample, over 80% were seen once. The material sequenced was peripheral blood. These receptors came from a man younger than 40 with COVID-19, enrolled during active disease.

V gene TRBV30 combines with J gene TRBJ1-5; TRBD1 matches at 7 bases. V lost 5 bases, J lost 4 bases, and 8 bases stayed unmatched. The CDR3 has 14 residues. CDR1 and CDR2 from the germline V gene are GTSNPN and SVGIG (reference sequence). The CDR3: CAWATGSGNQPQHF. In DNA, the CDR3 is TGTGCCTGGGCGACAGGGTCGGGAAATCAGCCCCAGCATTTT.

The CDR3 nucleotides read TGTGCCAGCAGTCCAGACAGGGCTGGGGCCAACGTCCTGACTTTC. Its translation: CASSPDRAGANVLTF. The V gene is TRBV27, the J gene TRBJ2-6; 7 nucleotides line up with TRBD1. The CDR3 covers 15 residues. Unmatched junction bases numbered 3, after V lost 5 bases and J lost 2 bases. The V gene's germline CDR1 is MNHEY and CDR2 SMNVEV (reference sequence).

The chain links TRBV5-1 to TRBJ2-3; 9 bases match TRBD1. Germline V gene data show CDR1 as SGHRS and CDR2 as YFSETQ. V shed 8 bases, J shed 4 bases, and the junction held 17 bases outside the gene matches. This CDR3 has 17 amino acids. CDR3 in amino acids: CASVSGPQGATADTQYF. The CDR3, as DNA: TGCGCCAGTGTATCAGGGCCACAGGGGGCGACGGCAGATACGCAGTATTTT.

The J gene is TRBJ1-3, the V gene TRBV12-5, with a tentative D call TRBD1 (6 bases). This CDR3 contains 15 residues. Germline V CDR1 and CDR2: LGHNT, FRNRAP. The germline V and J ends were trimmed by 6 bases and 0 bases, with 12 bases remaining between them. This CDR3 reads CASGTGQTSGNTIYF. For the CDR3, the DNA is TGTGCTAGTGGAACCGGACAGACCTCTGGAAACACCATATATTTT.

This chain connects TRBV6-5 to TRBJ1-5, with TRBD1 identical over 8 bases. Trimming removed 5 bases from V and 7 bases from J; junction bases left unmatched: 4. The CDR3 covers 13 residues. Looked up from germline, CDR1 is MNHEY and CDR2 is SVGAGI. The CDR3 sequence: CASSLDREQPQHF. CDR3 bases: TGTGCCAGCAGTCTGGACAGGGAACAGCCCCAGCATTTT.

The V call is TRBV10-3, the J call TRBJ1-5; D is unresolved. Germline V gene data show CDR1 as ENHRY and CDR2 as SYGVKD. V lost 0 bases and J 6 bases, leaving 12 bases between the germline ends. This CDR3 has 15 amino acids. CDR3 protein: CAISESTRFSQPQHF. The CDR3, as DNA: TGTGCCATCAGTGAGTCAACGAGGTTTAGTCAGCCCCAGCATTTT.